This T cell receptor (beta chain) was recorded in a study of long-term antiretroviral therapy in people with HIV. The wider study: The oldest specimens predate the 2015 immediate-ART recommendation by about a decade.

The cryopreserved samples used held about 0.95-10 million PBMC prior to extraction of DNA. V dropped 4 bases and J dropped 3 bases, with 18 bases sitting between them. Looked up from germline, CDR1 is MNHNS and CDR2 is SASEGT. The CDR3 is made up of 16 amino acids. They ran version v3.0 of the immunoSEQ assay at survey level. Per-sample targets for sequencing were roughly 35,000-55,000 T-cell genomes. Produced via immunoSEQ multiplex PCR; TCRdb's table is partial and in-frame only. The sample lists about 31,000 clones, over 75% seen once, with about 4% in the top ten. The source material was unsorted PBMCs, sampled 0.8 years before starting antiretroviral therapy. The sequence was obtained from a man aged 18 to 35 with HIV. The rearrangement links TRBV6-1 to TRBJ1-2, with D unresolved. CDR3 sequence reads: CASSVTEHHSDYGYTF. CDR3 DNA: TGTGCCAGCAGTGTAACGGAGCATCACTCGGACTATGGCTACACCTTC.